This is a list of T cell receptor beta chains from one sample in a study of chronic HIV infection and antiretroviral therapy. TCRdb reanalysed the 5' RACE reads using MiXCR and keeps one entry per CDR3 protein. The sample holds approximately 30,000 distinct CDR3 sequences; around 8.6% are singletons and the top ten take roughly 2.7%. Sequencing was done on a sample of peripheral blood. The receptors here all came from an adult who had HIV and had not received antiretroviral therapy, or was an uninfected healthy control (not recorded which). Each CDR3 is given with its conserved first and last residue. The D gene is left open where the match is weak. Not all rows give a size; the values are once, few, many and, for expanded clones, a class.

V gene,clone size,D gene,J gene,CDR3 DNA,CDR3 protein
TRBV21-1,many,.,TRBJ2-1,TGTGCCGGGAAGCGTCTGGGTACGGGGAATGAGCAGTTCTTC,CAGKRLGTGNEQFF
TRBV4-1,many,.,TRBJ1-6,TGCGCCAGCAGCCATCCCGCTAGGGGGGTCCGAGGGGCTTCACCCCTCCACTTT,CASSHPARGVRGASPLHF
TRBV20-1,many,.,TRBJ1-5,TGCAGTGCTAGAGATTCGGATCGGGATTCTCAGCCCCAGCATTTT,CSARDSDRDSQPQHF
TRBV11-2,.,TRBD2,TRBJ2-5,TGTGCCAGCACCACTAGCGGGGGGTCGCAAGAGACCCAGTACTTC,CASTTSGGSQETQYF
TRBV21-1,.,.,TRBJ1-5,TGTGCCAGCAGCAAAGAGGCAGGGAATCAGCCCCAGCATTTT,CASSKEAGNQPQHF
TRBV5-6,many,.,TRBJ2-7,TGTGCCAGCAGCTTCGACCCCGGCAGCTACGAGCAGTACTTC,CASSFDPGSYEQYF
TRBV29-1,few,TRBD1,TRBJ1-4,TGCAGCGTTGGGGTAGGGGGCAACGACGAAAAACTGTTTTTT,CSVGVGGNDEKLFF
TRBV28,few,.,TRBJ2-3,TGTGCCAGCAGTTTAGAGACTAGGAATACGCAGTATTTT,CASSLETRNTQYF
TRBV7-8,.,.,TRBJ1-5,TGTGCCAGCAGCTTATCGTCGGTTGTCGGTGGAGGCAATCAGCCCCAGCATTTT,CASSLSSVVGGGNQPQHF
TRBV19,many,.,TRBJ1-3,TGTGCCAGTAGGGATACAGGCAACACCATATATTTT,CASRDTGNTIYF
TRBV10-3,many,.,TRBJ2-3,TGTGCCATCAGTGAGTCACCGGCCAGGGATACGCAGTATTTT,CAISESPARDTQYF
TRBV7-2,many,.,TRBJ2-1,TGTGCCAGCAGCTTAGCGGGGAGTTATGAGCAGTTCTTC,CASSLAGSYEQFF
TRBV7-9,many,.,TRBJ2-1,TGTGCCAGCAGCTCTGCCCGAACCATCCGGGACGGCAACAATGAGCAGTTCTTC,CASSSARTIRDGNNEQFF
TRBV20-1,.,TRBD2,TRBJ2-5,TGCAGTGCTAGAGGGGGGACTAGCGAGACCCAGTACTTC,CSARGGTSETQYF
TRBV2,.,.,TRBJ2-5,TGTGCCAGCATGCTTGAGGTCACGCAAGAGACCCAGTACTTC,CASMLEVTQETQYF
TRBV6-5,many,.,TRBJ1-2,TGTGCCAGCAGTTACATGGGGTCGGGGGAATATGGCTACACCTTC,CASSYMGSGEYGYTF
TRBV2,.,TRBD2,TRBJ2-1,TGTGCCAGCAGGGCAGCTAGCGGCTCCTACAATGAGCAGTTCTTC,CASRAASGSYNEQFF
TRBV4-3,many,.,TRBJ1-1,TGCGCCAGCAGCCAAGATGAGGGCCGGAACACTGAAGCTTTCTTT,CASSQDEGRNTEAFF
TRBV6-1,many,.,TRBJ2-4,TGTGCCAGCAGTGATCGGCAGGGGATAGCCAAAAACATTCAGTACTTC,CASSDRQGIAKNIQYF
TRBV29-1,few,TRBD1,TRBJ1-1,TGCAGCGTTGGACGGACAGGGATGAACACTGAAGCTTTCTTT,CSVGRTGMNTEAFF
TRBV4-1,many,.,TRBJ2-1,TGCGCCAGCAGCCAAGGACCCCACAATGAGCAGTTCTTC,CASSQGPHNEQFF
TRBV6-2/TRBV6-3,.,.,TRBJ1-2,TGTGCCAGCAGTTACGGACACAACTATGGCTACACCTTC,CASSYGHNYGYTF
TRBV12-3/TRBV12-4,many,TRBD1,TRBJ2-7,TGTGCCAGCAGCCCGGGACAGTCCTACGAGCAGTACTTC,CASSPGQSYEQYF
TRBV4-2,few,.,TRBJ2-2,TGTGCCAGCAGCCAAGAAACTTTAACCGGGCCCCGGAAGACCGGGGAGCTGTTTTTT,CASSQETLTGPRKTGELFF
TRBV9,many,.,TRBJ2-3,TGTGCCAGCAGCCGCGGGCAGGGTGGCACAGATACGCAGTATTTT,CASSRGQGGTDTQYF
TRBV12-3/TRBV12-4,many,.,TRBJ2-7,TGTGCCAGCAGTTTAGGACAGGCGTTATCCTACGAGCAGTACTTC,CASSLGQALSYEQYF
TRBV7-8,many,.,TRBJ1-2,TGTGCCAGCAGCTTAGGGACGGCCAACTATGGCTACACCTTC,CASSLGTANYGYTF
TRBV2,few,.,TRBJ1-1,TGTGCCAGACGGGAACAGACAAACACTGAAGCTTTCTTT,CARREQTNTEAFF
TRBV18,many,.,TRBJ1-5,TGTGCCAGCTCACCGGGCAGGGCTTCACTAGGTCAGCCCCAGCATTTT,CASSPGRASLGQPQHF
TRBV15,.,.,TRBJ2-3,TGTGCCACCAGCGACGGGTCACGAGATACGCAGTATTTT,CATSDGSRDTQYF
TRBV20-1,few,.,TRBJ1-2,TGCAGTGCTAGAGGGAGGGAACGAGACTATGGCTACACCTTC,CSARGRERDYGYTF
TRBV20-1,many,.,TRBJ1-6,TGCAGTGCAGAGGCAGGGAATTCACCCCTCCACTTT,CSAEAGNSPLHF
TRBV4-3,many,.,TRBJ2-1,TGCGCCAGCAGCCAAGAAGGGGGGGGTAATGAGCAGTTCTTC,CASSQEGGGNEQFF
TRBV20-1,many,TRBD1,TRBJ2-7,TGCAGTGCTAGAGATTTGCAGGGGGACTACGAGCAGTACTTC,CSARDLQGDYEQYF
TRBV5-1,many,.,TRBJ2-1,TGCGCCAGCAGCTCCACAGGGAGCTCCTACAATGAGCAGTTCTTC,CASSSTGSSYNEQFF
TRBV29-1,.,TRBD1,TRBJ1-5,TGCAGCGTTGGACAGGGGGCCGATCAGCCCCAGCATTTT,CSVGQGADQPQHF
TRBV6-1,many,TRBD2,TRBJ2-1,TGTGCCAGCAGTGAACAACTAGCGGGAGCGGGTGAGCAGTTCTTC,CASSEQLAGAGEQFF
TRBV10-3,.,TRBD1,TRBJ1-5,TGTGCCATCAGTGAGACCAGCCAGGGGGTCGGGGGTCAGCCCCAGCATTTT,CAISETSQGVGGQPQHF
TRBV27,few,TRBD1,TRBJ2-2,TGTGCCAGCAGTCCGCTGCCGGGACAGGGGAACACCGGGGAGCTGTTTTTT,CASSPLPGQGNTGELFF
TRBV10-3,many,.,TRBJ2-1,TGTGCCATCGGGGGTACGTCCTACAATGAGCAGTTCTTC,CAIGGTSYNEQFF
TRBV4-3,many,.,TRBJ2-7,TGCGCCAGCAGCCAAGAGGAGGGGAACTACGAGCAGTACTTC,CASSQEEGNYEQYF
TRBV5-1,many,TRBD2,TRBJ2-7,TGCGCCAGCAGCCCAACTAGCGGGGATTACGAGCAGTACTTC,CASSPTSGDYEQYF
TRBV28,.,.,TRBJ2-3,TGTGCCAGCACTCTCAGGGTCCCAGATACGCAGTATTTT,CASTLRVPDTQYF
TRBV20-1,few,.,TRBJ1-5,TGCAGTGCTAGAGAGGTGAAAAATAGCAATCAGCCCCAGCATTTT,CSAREVKNSNQPQHF
TRBV6-5,many,TRBD1,TRBJ2-3,TGTGCCAGCAGTTACGGGACAGGGGGCCCAGATACGCAGTATTTT,CASSYGTGGPDTQYF
TRBV6-4,medium-sized,TRBD1,TRBJ2-3,TGTGCCAGCAGTGACCGTTCGACAGGGGGATGGGATACGCAGTATTTT,CASSDRSTGGWDTQYF
TRBV7-2,.,TRBD2,TRBJ2-1,TGTGCCAGCCAAAGACTAGCGGGAGTTCAAGATGAGCAGTTCTTC,CASQRLAGVQDEQFF
TRBV18,many,TRBD1,TRBJ1-1,TGTGCCAGCCGAGGGGACAGCAGAAACACTGAAGCTTTCTTT,CASRGDSRNTEAFF
TRBV2,.,.,TRBJ2-1,TGTGCCAGCAAGGGGGGGACGTACAATGAGCAGTTCTTC,CASKGGTYNEQFF
TRBV29-1,few,TRBD1,TRBJ2-3,TGCAGCGTTGAGGGACAGAGTCGCACAGATACGCAGTATTTT,CSVEGQSRTDTQYF
TRBV12-3/TRBV12-4,few,.,TRBJ1-6,TGTGCCAGCAGTCCCCCGAGGTCACCCCTCCACTTT,CASSPPRSPLHF
TRBV9,.,TRBD1,TRBJ1-1,TGTGCCAGCAGCGTAGCCCCAGGGGACAGTGAAGCTTTCTTT,CASSVAPGDSEAFF
TRBV29-1,many,.,TRBJ2-7,TGCAGCGCAAGGGAGTGGCACGAGCAGTACTTC,CSAREWHEQYF
TRBV20-1,many,.,TRBJ1-1,TGCAGTGCTAGAGAATTGACAGTGAACACTGAAGCTTTCTTT,CSARELTVNTEAFF
TRBV2,.,.,TRBJ2-3,TGTGCCAGCAGTGTCCAAGGGGCAGATACGCAGTATTTT,CASSVQGADTQYF
TRBV29-1,.,TRBD1,TRBJ1-4,TGCAGCGGCGCAGGGGGTGAGGATGAAAAACTGTTTTTT,CSGAGGEDEKLFF
TRBV4-3,many,TRBD1,TRBJ2-5,TGCGCCAGCAGACTGACAGGGGGTTCTGTAGAGACCCAGTACTTC,CASRLTGGSVETQYF
TRBV27,few,.,TRBJ2-5,TGTGCCAGCAGTTTTGACGCAGGGGACCAAGAGACCCAGTACTTC,CASSFDAGDQETQYF
TRBV20-1,.,.,TRBJ1-4,TGCAGTGCTAGAGTCACAGGGTCTGAAAAACTGTTTTTT,CSARVTGSEKLFF
TRBV9,few,TRBD2,TRBJ2-1,TGTGCCAGCAGCCCAAGCCGACTAGCGGGAGAGGGCTACAATGAGCAGTTCTTC,CASSPSRLAGEGYNEQFF